One sample yielded the 16 T cell receptor beta chains listed below, sequenced in a study of T-cell memory formation after mild COVID-19. TCRdb passed the 5' RACE reads through MiXCR, listing each CDR3 protein once. The sample has around 530,000 distinct CDR3 sequences, about 22% seen once. The specimen sequenced was PBMCs or a T cell subset sorted from them (not recorded which). The receptors stem from an adult woman who had mild COVID-19 (a few samples of this study predate the infection). Cell type and time point are not known.

The chain is built from TRBV7-9 and TRBJ2-1, with 13 positions matching TRBD2. V lost 1 base to trimming and J lost 0 bases; unmatched junction nucleotides: 12. Germline V gene sequence: CDR1 SEHNR, CDR2 FQNEAQ (reference sequence). The CDR3 has 21 amino acids. The CDR3, as DNA: TGTGCCAGCAGCTTAGGGCGGGGACTAGCGGGGACACAGAGCTCCTACAATGAGCAGTTCTTC. Encoded protein: CASSLGRGLAGTQSSYNEQFF.

This clonotype appeared a few times. The chain has TRBV7-6 and TRBJ2-4; TRBD1 matches at 9 bases. Germline CDR1 reads SGHVS; CDR2 reads FNYEAQ. The CDR3 runs to 15 residues. V lost 3 bases to trimming and J lost 5 bases; unmatched junction nucleotides: 5. CDR3 sequence: CASSLGQGLENIQYF. The CDR3 region has the DNA TGTGCCAGCAGCTTGGGACAGGGTCTCGAAAACATTCAGTACTTC.

This chain joins TRBV5-1 and TRBJ2-7; D possibly uses TRBD1 or TRBD2 (5 bases each). Germline V gives CDR1 SGHRS, CDR2 YFSETQ. This CDR3 comprises 15 residues. The V gene lost 4 bases and the J gene lost 3 bases, with 17 bases spanning the gap. CDR3 coding DNA: TGCGCCAGCAGCGAGCGGCCCGGGCAGGGCTACGAGCAGTACTTC. Encoded protein: CASSERPGQGYEQYF.

This clonotype was seen only a few times. The chain recombines TRBV4-1 with TRBJ2-3; TRBD1 might be the D (6 bases). The V end was cut by 1 base, the J end by 2 bases, with 16 bases between. The CDR3 sequence is 17 residues long. Germline V gene data show CDR1 as MGHRA and CDR2 as YSYEKL. CDR3 sequence (DNA): TGCGCCAGCAGCCAAGTGTGGGACCCAGGGGCCACAGATACGCAGTATTTT. Protein sequence: CASSQVWDPGATDTQYF.

The CDR3: CASNVQGTTEAFF. The DNA of the CDR3 is TGTGCCAGCAACGTACAGGGGACTACTGAAGCTTTCTTT. The chain employs TRBV7-9 and TRBJ1-1, with 7 bases lining up with TRBD1. The germline gives CDR1 SEHNR, CDR2 FQNEAQ (reference sequence). This CDR3 spans 13 amino acids. V gave up 7 bases and J gave up 5 bases; unmatched junction bases: 7.

The J gene is TRBJ2-3, the V gene TRBV30; D perhaps matches TRBD1 (6 bases). Germline V gene data show CDR1 as GTSNPN and CDR2 as SVGIG (reference sequence). The germline V and J ends were trimmed by 4 bases and 0 bases, with 14 bases remaining between them. The CDR3 runs 15 residues. The CDR3 protein is CAWTTGQSSTDTQYF. The CDR3 region has the DNA TGTGCCTGGACCACAGGGCAATCTAGCACAGATACGCAGTATTTT.

This clonotype showed up many times. The rearrangement uses TRBV3-1 and TRBJ2-2; the D is unclear. Germline CDR1 reads LGHDT; CDR2 reads YNNKEL (reference sequence). V lost 4 bases and J lost 7, with 4 bases in between. This CDR3 spans 11 amino acids. The DNA for the CDR3 is TGTGCCAGCAGCCGAGGCGGGGAGCTGTTTTTT. It codes for CASSRGGELFF.

The chain is built from TRBV21-1 and TRBJ1-5; the table gives TRBD1 as D, unverified against the DNA. TRBV21-1 represents a pseudogene. The CDR3 is 16 residues long. The CDR3: CASSPPWTGTWQPQHF. DNA for the CDR3: TGTGCCAGCAGCCCGCCCTGGACAGGCACATGGCAGCCCCAGCATTTT.

The chain carries TRBV12-3 or TRBV12-4 and TRBJ1-2; TRBD1 might be the D (6 bases). The length of the CDR3 is 15 residues. Deletions cut 3 bases from V and 4 bases from J, with 15 bases between. The CDR3 nucleotides are TGTGCCAGCAGTTTTGGGACAAGGACTTCCTATGGCTACACCTTC. Translation: CASSFGTRTSYGYTF.

The rearrangement links TRBV20-1 to TRBJ2-1, with TRBD2 as a possible D gene (5 bases). Germline loops: CDR1 DFQATT, CDR2 SNEGSKA (reference sequence). V was pared by 3 bases and J by 7 bases, with 7 bases between. The CDR3 loop spans 11 amino acids. The CDR3 DNA reads as TGCAGTGCTAGCAAGCGGAATGAGCAGTTCTTC. Protein: CSASKRNEQFF.

The sample holds a few counts of this clonotype. The chain is built from TRBV4-3 and TRBJ2-7; D call uncertain. Germline V gene lookup returns CDR1 LGHNA and CDR2 YSLEER. Trimming cost V 4 bases and J 1 base, with 14 bases left between them. The length of the CDR3 is 15 residues. CDR3 bases: TGCGCCAGCAGCCCAGACCCGCTGGCTTCCTACGAGCAGTACTTC. Amino acids: CASSPDPLASYEQYF.

V gene TRBV6-5 combines with J gene TRBJ1-4, with TRBD1 as a possible D gene (5 bases). CDR3 length equals 15 residues. Germline V gene data show CDR1 as MNHEY and CDR2 as SVGAGI. V dropped 5 bases and J dropped 9 bases, with 19 bases sitting between them. The CDR3 here is CASSPRGEGSKKLFF. Written as DNA, the CDR3 is TGTGCCAGCAGTCCTCGAGGGGAGGGGTCCAAAAAACTGTTTTTT.

The chain has TRBV20-1 and TRBJ2-5; no clear D gene. There are 13 residues in the CDR3. V lost 5 bases, J lost 2 bases, and 12 bases lay in between. CDR1 DFQATT and CDR2 SNEGSKA come from the germline V gene (reference sequence). This CDR3 is CSAPNRVQETQYF. The CDR3 DNA is TGCAGTGCTCCAAATCGCGTACAAGAGACCCAGTACTTC.

This clonotype was seen repeatedly, ten times or more. This CDR3 reads CASSDGRAGYEQYF. In DNA, the CDR3 is TGTGCCAGCAGCGACGGTAGGGCAGGCTACGAGCAGTACTTC. The chain couples TRBV7-9 to TRBJ2-7; D gene unclear. The V gene lost 5 bases and the J gene lost 3 bases, with 14 bases spanning the gap. The CDR3 totals 14 residues. Germline CDR1 and CDR2: SEHNR and FQNEAQ (reference sequence).

This clonotype was observed many times. V usage is TRBV12-3 or TRBV12-4 and J usage is TRBJ2-3, with D perhaps matching TRBD2 (6 bases). This CDR3 has 16 amino acids. V was trimmed by 1 base and J by 9 bases, leaving 20 bases between them. The chain's CDR3 is CASSLGGGAARGTQYF. CDR3 sequence (DNA): TGTGCCAGCAGTTTAGGAGGTGGGGCAGCACGGGGGACGCAGTATTTT.

This clonotype has more than one count but fewer than ten. The rearrangement links TRBV7-2 to TRBJ2-3, with TRBD2 matching 8 bases. Germline CDR1 is SGHTA and CDR2 is FQGNSA. V shed 5 bases, J shed 3 bases, and the junction held 10 bases outside the gene matches. The CDR3 consists of 16 residues. CDR3 in amino acids: CASSQRAGGGTDTQYF. CDR3 sequence (DNA): TGTGCCAGCAGCCAGCGGGCGGGAGGAGGAACAGATACGCAGTATTTT.